This T cell receptor beta chain was sequenced in a study of T cell changes during pregnancy in multiple sclerosis. Clones were read by immunoSEQ multiplex PCR, and TCRdb kept only the in-frame ones, dropping some. The sample lists 55,000 to 65,000 clones, about 92% occurring once. This CDR3 is built from 15 residues. The ends were cut back, 4 bases at V and 0 bases at J, with 14 bases in the middle. Germline CDR1 and CDR2: SQVTM and ANQGSEA. The sample consisted of peripheral blood, taken in the first trimester of pregnancy. The chain couples TRBV29-1 to TRBJ2-3; perhaps TRBD2 as D (6 bases). This TCR was sampled from a female donor in good health, enrolled as a control in a pregnancy study. This chain's CDR3 is CSVVARDFSTDTQYF. DNA for the CDR3: TGCAGCGTTGTCGCCCGGGACTTTAGCACAGATACGCAGTATTTT.